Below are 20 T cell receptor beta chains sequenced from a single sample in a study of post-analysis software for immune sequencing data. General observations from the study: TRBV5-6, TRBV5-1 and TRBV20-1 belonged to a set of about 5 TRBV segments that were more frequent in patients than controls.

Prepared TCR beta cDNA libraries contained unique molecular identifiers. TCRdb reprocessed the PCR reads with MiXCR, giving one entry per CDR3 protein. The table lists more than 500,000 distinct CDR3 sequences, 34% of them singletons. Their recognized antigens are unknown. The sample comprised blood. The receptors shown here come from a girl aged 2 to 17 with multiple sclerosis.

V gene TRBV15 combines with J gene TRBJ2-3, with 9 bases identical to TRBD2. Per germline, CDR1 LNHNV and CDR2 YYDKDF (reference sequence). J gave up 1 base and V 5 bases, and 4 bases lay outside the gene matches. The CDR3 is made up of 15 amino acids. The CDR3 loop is CATSEERGGTDTQYF. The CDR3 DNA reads TGTGCCACCAGCGAGGAGCGGGGGGGCACAGATACGCAGTATTTT. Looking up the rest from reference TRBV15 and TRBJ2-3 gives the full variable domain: DAMVIQNPRYQVTQFGKPVTLSCSQTLNHNVMYWYQQKSSQAPKLLFHYYDKDFNNEADTPDNFQSRRPNTSFCFLDIRSPGLGDTAMYLCATSEERGGTDTQYFGPGTRLTVL.

The CDR3 coding sequence is TGTGCCAGCAGTGCCGGGACAGAGCAGTTCTTC. This translates into CASSAGTEQFF. V is TRBV25-1 and J is TRBJ2-1, with a weak D call TRBD1 (6 bases). The CDR3 is 11 amino acids. The germline V gene encodes CDR1 MGHDK and CDR2 SYGVNS. Trimming pared 4 bases from V and 10 bases from J, leaving 8 bases between.

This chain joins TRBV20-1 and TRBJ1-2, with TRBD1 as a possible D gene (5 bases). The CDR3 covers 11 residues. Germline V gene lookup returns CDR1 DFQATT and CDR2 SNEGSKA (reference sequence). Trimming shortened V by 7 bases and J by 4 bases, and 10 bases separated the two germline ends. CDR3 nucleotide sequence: TGCAGTGGAAAAGGGACCTATGGCTACACCTTC. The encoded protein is CSGKGTYGYTF.

As DNA, the CDR3 is TGTGCCAGCAGCCCGGATTATCAACGCTACACCTTC. This gives the protein CASSPDYQRYTF. This chain uses TRBV6-5 with TRBJ1-2; D ambiguous. V was pared by 6 bases and J by 9 bases, with 14 bases between. There are 12 residues in the CDR3. Germline CDR1 is MNHEY and CDR2 is SVGAGI.

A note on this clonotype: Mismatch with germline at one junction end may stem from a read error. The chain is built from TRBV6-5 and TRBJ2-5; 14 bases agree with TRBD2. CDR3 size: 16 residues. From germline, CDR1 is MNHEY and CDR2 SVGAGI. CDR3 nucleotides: TGTGCCAGCAGACTCCGACTAGCGGGGGGGCAAGAGACGCAGTACTTC. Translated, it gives CASRLRLAGGQETQYF.

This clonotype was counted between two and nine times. CDR3 in amino acids: CASSVVGRGVETQYF. The CDR3 nucleotides are TGTGCCAGCAGCGTAGTAGGGAGGGGGGTAGAGACCCAGTACTTC. The genes are TRBV9 and TRBJ2-5, with D possibly being TRBD2 (7 bases). This CDR3 spans 15 amino acids. The V gene lost 0 bases and the J gene lost 4 bases, with 13 bases spanning the gap. Per the germline V gene, CDR1 is SGDLS and CDR2 is YYNGEE.

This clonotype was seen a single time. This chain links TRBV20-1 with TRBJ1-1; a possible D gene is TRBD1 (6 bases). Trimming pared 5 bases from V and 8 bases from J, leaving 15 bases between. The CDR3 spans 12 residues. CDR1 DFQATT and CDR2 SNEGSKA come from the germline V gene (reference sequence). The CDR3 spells CSAAPTGTEAFF. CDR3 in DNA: TGCAGTGCTGCTCCTACCGGGACAGAAGCTTTCTTT.

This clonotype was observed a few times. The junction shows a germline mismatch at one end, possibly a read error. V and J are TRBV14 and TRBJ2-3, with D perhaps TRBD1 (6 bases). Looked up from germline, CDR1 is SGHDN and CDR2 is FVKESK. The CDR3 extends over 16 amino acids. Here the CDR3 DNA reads TGTGCCAGTAGCCAAGGGCTCGGACAGCGCACAGATACGCAGTATTTT. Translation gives CASSQGLGQRTDTQYF.

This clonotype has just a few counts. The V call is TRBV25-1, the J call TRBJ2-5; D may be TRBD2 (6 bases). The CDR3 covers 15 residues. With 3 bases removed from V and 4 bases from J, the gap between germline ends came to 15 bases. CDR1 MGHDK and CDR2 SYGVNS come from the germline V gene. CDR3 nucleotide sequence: TGTGCCAGCAGTGATCCGGGACTTAAGGGAGAGACCCAGTACTTC. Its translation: CASSDPGLKGETQYF. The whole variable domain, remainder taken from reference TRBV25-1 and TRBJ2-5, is EADIYQTPRYLVIGTGKKITLECSQTMGHDKMYWYQQDPGMELHLIHYSYGVNSTEKGDLSSESTVSRIRTEHFPLTLESARPSHTSQYLCASSDPGLKGETQYFGPGTRLLVL.

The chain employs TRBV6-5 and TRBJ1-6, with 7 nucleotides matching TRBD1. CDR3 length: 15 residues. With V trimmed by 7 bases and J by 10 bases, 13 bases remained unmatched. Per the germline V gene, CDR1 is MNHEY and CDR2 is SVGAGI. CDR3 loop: CASTKAGTVSSPLHF. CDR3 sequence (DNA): TGTGCCAGCACTAAAGCCGGGACAGTAAGCTCACCCCTCCACTTT.

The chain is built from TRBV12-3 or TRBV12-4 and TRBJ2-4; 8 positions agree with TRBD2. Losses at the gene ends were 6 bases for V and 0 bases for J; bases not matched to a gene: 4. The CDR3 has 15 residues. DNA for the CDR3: TGTGCCAGCAGAGACGGACTAGCAGCCAAAAACATTCAGTACTTC. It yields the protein CASRDGLAAKNIQYF.

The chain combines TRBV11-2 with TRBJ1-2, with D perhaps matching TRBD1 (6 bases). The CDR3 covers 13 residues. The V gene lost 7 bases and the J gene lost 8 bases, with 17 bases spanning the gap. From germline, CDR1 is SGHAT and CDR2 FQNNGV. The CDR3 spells CASTQVRGGGYTF. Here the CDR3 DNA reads TGTGCCAGCACCCAAGTACGGGGGGGCGGCTACACCTTC.

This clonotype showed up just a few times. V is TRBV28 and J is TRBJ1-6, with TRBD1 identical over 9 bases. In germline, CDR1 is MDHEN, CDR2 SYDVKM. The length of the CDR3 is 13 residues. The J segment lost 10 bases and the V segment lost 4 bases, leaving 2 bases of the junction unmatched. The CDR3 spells CASSWTGDSPLHF. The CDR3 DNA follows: TGTGCCAGCAGTTGGACAGGGGACTCACCCCTCCACTTT.

CDR3 bases: TGTGCCAGCAGTTTAGATCAGGGGCGAGGCTACACCTTC. This codes for CASSLDQGRGYTF. This chain uses TRBV12-3 or TRBV12-4 with TRBJ1-2; a weak D match, TRBD1 (6 bases). V lost 1 base to trimming and J lost 8 bases, with 11 bases between them. The CDR3 is made up of 13 amino acids.

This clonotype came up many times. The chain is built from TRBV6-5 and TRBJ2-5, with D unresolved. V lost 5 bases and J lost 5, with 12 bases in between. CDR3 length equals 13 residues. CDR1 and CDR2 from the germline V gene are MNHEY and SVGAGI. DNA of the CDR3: TGTGCCAGCAGTGCGGCGACCAGGGAGACCCAGTACTTC. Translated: CASSAATRETQYF.

The chain's CDR3 is CASRPTGGADGYTF. The CDR3 coding sequence is TGTGCCAGCAGGCCAACAGGGGGCGCGGATGGCTACACCTTC. The gene calls are TRBV27 and TRBJ1-2, with TRBD1 matching 9 bases. The CDR3 runs to 14 residues. The junction had 8 bases not matched to a gene; V was cut back by 6 bases and J by 6 bases. Germline CDR1 is MNHEY and CDR2 is SMNVEV (reference sequence).

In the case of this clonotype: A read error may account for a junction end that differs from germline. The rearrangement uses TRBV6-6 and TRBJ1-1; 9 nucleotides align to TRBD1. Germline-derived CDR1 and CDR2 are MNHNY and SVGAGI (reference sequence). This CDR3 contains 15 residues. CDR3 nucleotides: TGTGCCAGCAGTAACTCGGGACAGGGGAACACTGAAGCTTTCTTT. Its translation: CASSNSGQGNTEAFF.

The CDR3 loop reads CSAFPSANTGELFF. Here the CDR3 DNA reads TGCAGTGCTTTCCCATCCGCGAACACCGGGGAGCTGTTTTTT. The rearrangement joins TRBV20-1 to TRBJ2-2; D not resolved. The CDR3 has 14 amino acids. The germline CDR1 and CDR2 sequences are DFQATT and SNEGSKA (reference sequence). Trimming removed 5 bases at V and 0 bases at J, with 10 bases between.

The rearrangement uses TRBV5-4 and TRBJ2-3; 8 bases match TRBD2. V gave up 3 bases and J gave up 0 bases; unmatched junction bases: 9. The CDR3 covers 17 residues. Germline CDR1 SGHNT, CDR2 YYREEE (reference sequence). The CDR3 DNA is TGTGCCAGCAGCTCCTTCCTGGTAGCGGGGAGCACAGATACGCAGTATTTT. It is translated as CASSSFLVAGSTDTQYF. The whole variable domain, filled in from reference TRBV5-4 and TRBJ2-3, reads ETGVTQSPTHLIKTRGQQVTLRCSSQSGHNTVSWYQQALGQGPQFIFQYYREEENGRGNFPPRFSGLQFPNYSSELNVNALELDDSALYLCASSSFLVAGSTDTQYFGPGTRLTVL.

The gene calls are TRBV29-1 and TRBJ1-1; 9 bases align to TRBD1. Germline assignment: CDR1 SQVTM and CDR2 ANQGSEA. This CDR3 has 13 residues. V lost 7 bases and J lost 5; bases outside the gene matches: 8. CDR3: CSAVGQGRTEAFF. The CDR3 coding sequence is TGCAGCGCCGTCGGACAGGGGAGGACTGAAGCTTTCTTT.